A single sample gave rise to the 24 T cell receptor beta chains below, sequenced in a study of T cells after yellow fever vaccination. Each CDR3 protein is one row after TCRdb ran MiXCR on the 5' RACE reads. The data hold fewer than 20,000 distinct CDR3 sequences, with approximately 4.1% observed a single time. The sequencing used PBMCs, either bulk or a sorted T-cell subset (CD4+, CD8+, memory, or dextramer-sorted; not recorded which), collected 15 days after the yellow fever booster vaccination. These receptors were collected from a man aged 25-45 years who received the YFV17D yellow fever vaccine.

This clonotype was found many times. This chain uses TRBV7-8 with TRBJ2-4, with TRBD1 as a possible D gene (5 bases). Germline assignment: CDR1 SGHVS and CDR2 FQNEAQ. V shed 0 bases and J shed 8 bases, with 14 bases lying between them. The CDR3 runs 15 residues. CDR3 sequence reads: CASSLAPGFLDIQYF. CDR3 nucleotides: TGTGCCAGCAGCTTAGCGCCAGGGTTTTTGGACATTCAGTACTTC.

The sample holds many counts of this clonotype. V and J are TRBV6-2 or TRBV6-3 and TRBJ2-2, with TRBD2 as a possible D gene (5 bases). Looked up from germline, CDR1 is MNHEY and CDR2 is SVGEGT. V lost 2 bases and J 0 bases, leaving 10 bases between the germline ends. The CDR3 is made up of 16 amino acids. CDR3 coding DNA: TGTGCCAGCAGTTACCCATATAGCGCGAACACCGGGGAGCTGTTTTTT. Its protein is CASSYPYSANTGELFF.

This clonotype was detected ten times or more. The gene calls are TRBV10-2 and TRBJ2-6; D unresolved. CDR1 WSHSY and CDR2 SAAADI come from the germline V gene. V was clipped by 6 bases and J by 2 bases, with 2 bases between them. This CDR3 spans 12 amino acids. Here the CDR3 DNA reads TGCGCCAGCAGCCCTGGGGCCAACGTCCTGACTTTC. Encoded protein: CASSPGANVLTF.

This clonotype was recorded many times. The rearrangement uses TRBV4-3 and TRBJ2-1; tentatively, D is TRBD2 (6 bases). V lost 1 base, J lost 7 bases, and 14 bases lay in between. Germline assignment: CDR1 LGHNA and CDR2 YSLEER. There are 15 residues in the CDR3. CDR3 in DNA: TGCGCCAGCAGCCAAGCGGTGGGTCTAGCGAATGAGCAGTTCTTC. Protein: CASSQAVGLANEQFF.

With respect to this clonotype: It may be a read error: a sequence one base away is much more abundant. The chain links TRBV12-5 to TRBJ2-1; 7 nucleotides line up with TRBD1. In germline, CDR1 is LGHNT, CDR2 FRNRAP. The CDR3 consists of 15 residues. CDR3 DNA sequence: TGTGCTAGTGCCCTGGGGGACAGCTCCTACAATGCGCAGTTCTTC. Its translation: CASALGDSSYNAQFF. Full variable domain (outside the CDR3, taken from reference TRBV12-5 and TRBJ2-1): DARVTQTPRHKVTEMGQEVTMRCQPILGHNTVFWYRQTMMQGLELLAYFRNRAPLDDSGMPKDRFSAEMPDATLATLKIQPSEPRDSAVYFCASALGDSSYNAQFFGPGTRLTVL.

This clonotype was recorded at least ten times. The CDR3 loop reads CASSLGQQETQYF. As DNA, the CDR3 is TGTGCCAGCAGCTTAGGACAGCAAGAGACCCAGTACTTC. V is TRBV7-2 and J is TRBJ2-5; weak D call: TRBD1 (5 bases). The CDR3 length is 13 residues. CDR1 and CDR2 from the germline V gene are SGHTA and FQGNSA. V shed 1 base and J shed 2 bases, with 5 bases lying between them.

This clonotype was seen at least ten times. The chain uses TRBV6-2 or TRBV6-3 and TRBJ2-1; 9 bases fit TRBD2. The CDR3 runs to 13 residues. Looked up from germline, CDR1 is MNHEY and CDR2 is SVGEGT. Trimming removed 8 bases from V and 4 bases from J; junction bases left unmatched: 3. The CDR3 sequence: CASVTSGYNEQFF. In DNA, the CDR3 is TGTGCCAGCGTGACTAGCGGATACAATGAGCAGTTCTTC.

At least ten counts were recorded for this clonotype. The J gene is TRBJ2-1, the V gene TRBV4-2, with 7 bases identical to TRBD2. This CDR3 is built from 15 residues. V gave up 0 bases and J gave up 7 bases; unmatched junction bases: 6. Germline loops: CDR1 LGHNA, CDR2 YNFKEQ. The CDR3 region is CASSQEWEGSNEQFF. The CDR3 coding sequence is TGTGCCAGCAGCCAAGAGTGGGAGGGCAGTAATGAGCAGTTCTTC.

This clonotype was seen repeatedly, ten times or more. The chain employs TRBV4-3 and TRBJ2-7; 7 nucleotides line up with TRBD2. The CDR3 length is 18 residues. Germline CDR1 LGHNA, CDR2 YSLEER. J was trimmed by 4 bases and V by 0 bases; bases with no gene match: 15. CDR3 DNA: TGCGCCAGCAGCCAAGATCCGGTGGGAGGGCCTCGTGGGTACGAGCAGTACTTC. It codes for CASSQDPVGGPRGYEQYF.

In this sample, this clonotype turned up many times. The chain has TRBV4-2 and TRBJ2-7; the D is unclear. Trimming pared 3 bases from V and 0 bases from J, leaving 6 bases between. There are 13 residues in the CDR3. In germline, CDR1 is LGHNA, CDR2 YNFKEQ. CDR3 nucleotides: TGTGCCAGCAGCCACAGTGGCTCCTACGAGCAGTACTTC. This gives the protein CASSHSGSYEQYF.

There are many counts of this clonotype. The rearrangement joins TRBV7-8 to TRBJ2-3; D may be TRBD1 or TRBD2 (6 bases each). The V end was cut by 2 bases, the J end by 5 bases, with 32 bases between. Germline CDR1 SGHVS, CDR2 FQNEAQ. The CDR3 totals 21 residues. The CDR3 is CASSLPRGGWKGTSPGDTQYF. The CDR3 nucleotides are TGTGCCAGCAGCTTACCCAGGGGAGGTTGGAAAGGGACGAGCCCGGGAGATACGCAGTATTTT.

This clonotype was picked up many times. This rearrangement joins TRBV6-1 to TRBJ2-5; 9 bases align to TRBD2. The CDR3 loop spans 14 amino acids. Germline V gene lookup returns CDR1 MNHNS and CDR2 SASEGT. V was pared by 4 bases and J by 5 bases, with 5 bases of the junction left unmatched. The CDR3 region is CASSAGLATETQYF. DNA of the CDR3: TGTGCCAGCAGTGCGGGACTAGCTACGGAGACCCAGTACTTC.

This clonotype was observed at least ten times. The rearrangement joins TRBV28 to TRBJ2-1, with 8 bases that match TRBD1. V dropped 3 bases and J dropped 13; count of bases not matched to a gene: 5. In germline, CDR1 is MDHEN, CDR2 SYDVKM. The CDR3 has 12 amino acids. CDR3 nucleotide sequence: TGTGCCAGCAGTTTTGGACAGGGACTCCAGTTCTTC. Amino acid sequence: CASSFGQGLQFF.

This clonotype is labeled medium-sized. The chain is built from TRBV9 and TRBJ2-1, with 7 positions matching TRBD2. The germline V gene encodes CDR1 SGDLS and CDR2 YYNGEE. CDR3 length equals 16 residues. V lost 0 bases to trimming and J lost 4 bases; unmatched junction nucleotides: 7. Here the CDR3 DNA reads TGTGCCAGCAGCGTAGAAGGCGGGAGTGCTTACAATGAGCAGTTCTTC. This codes for CASSVEGGSAYNEQFF.

This clonotype has at least ten counts. The rearrangement joins TRBV19 to TRBJ2-1; possible D gene TRBD2, 6 bases. The length of the CDR3 is 14 residues. The V and J ends lost 6 bases and 0 bases respectively, with 9 bases between them. Germline CDR1 and CDR2: LNHDA and SQIVND (reference sequence). The CDR3 DNA reads TGTGCCAGTAGCCGGCGGGACTCCTACAATGAGCAGTTCTTC. It codes for CASSRRDSYNEQFF.

This clonotype appeared many times. The V gene is TRBV12-3 or TRBV12-4, the J gene TRBJ2-3; TRBD1 aligns across 9 bases. V was clipped by 5 bases and J by 4 bases; unmatched bases: 10. The CDR3 runs 16 residues. CDR3: CASSGGAGTGPDTQYF. DNA for the CDR3: TGTGCCAGCAGTGGGGGGGCCGGGACAGGGCCAGATACGCAGTATTTT.

Within the sample, this clonotype is medium-sized. The chain joins TRBV12-3 or TRBV12-4 to TRBJ2-1; the match to TRBD2 covers 7 bases. V gave up 4 bases and J gave up 2 bases; unmatched junction bases: 2. There are 14 residues in the CDR3. The CDR3: CASSYGTTYNEQFF. The CDR3 nucleotides read TGTGCCAGCAGTTACGGGACTACCTACAATGAGCAGTTCTTC.

This clonotype was detected many times. The gene calls are TRBV12-3 or TRBV12-4 and TRBJ2-5; 7 nucleotides line up with TRBD2. The CDR3 extends over 18 amino acids. V gave up 1 base and J gave up 1 base; unmatched junction bases: 12. The CDR3 DNA reads as TGTGCCAGCAGTTTAGGCCGAAGGACTAGTCTACTCCAAGAGACCCAGTACTTC. Amino acids: CASSLGRRTSLLQETQYF.

This clonotype was seen repeatedly, ten times or more. The rearrangement uses TRBV4-3 and TRBJ2-2; possible D gene TRBD2, 6 bases. This CDR3 contains 18 residues. Germline loops: CDR1 LGHNA, CDR2 YSLEER. Trimming removed 0 bases at V and 3 bases at J, with 17 bases between. The CDR3 DNA sequence: TGCGCCAGCAGCCAAGATCTCCCCTCTAGCGTTGACACCGGGGAGCTGTTTTTT. Translating gives CASSQDLPSSVDTGELFF.

Ten or more counts support this clonotype. The CDR3 nucleotides read TGTGCCTGGGCAACTAGCGGGAGGGTAAATGAGCAGTTCTTC. Residues: CAWATSGRVNEQFF. The chain recombines TRBV30 with TRBJ2-1; 13 nucleotides align to TRBD2. Germline V CDR1 and CDR2: GTSNPN, SVGIG (reference sequence). Trimming removed 5 bases from V and 7 bases from J; junction bases left unmatched: 5. The CDR3 sequence is 14 residues long.

In this sample, this clonotype turned up many times. The chain joins TRBV28 to TRBJ2-7; D may be TRBD1 (5 bases). V was shortened by 3 bases and J by 1 base, with 10 bases between the two germline ends. Germline values: CDR1 MDHEN, CDR2 SYDVKM. CDR3 size: 14 residues. The CDR3 here is CASSLRYRSYEQYF. The CDR3, as DNA: TGTGCCAGCAGTTTGCGGTACAGGTCCTACGAGCAGTACTTC. Full variable domain (rest looked up from reference TRBV28 and TRBJ2-7): DVKVTQSSRYLVKRTGEKVFLECVQDMDHENMFWYRQDPGLGLRLIYFSYDVKMKEKGDIPEGYSVSREKKERFSLILESASTNQTSMYLCASSLRYRSYEQYFGPGTRLTVT.

The genes are TRBV4-2 and TRBJ1-1; D gene ambiguous. Trimming pared 4 bases from V and 1 base from J, leaving 13 bases between. CDR3 length equals 15 residues. The germline V gene has CDR1 LGHNA and CDR2 YNFKEQ. For the CDR3, the DNA is TGTGCCAGCAGCCGAGATGGCGGGCCGAACACTGAAGCTTTCTTT. This gives the protein CASSRDGGPNTEAFF.

This clonotype was counted many times. The V call is TRBV6-1, the J call TRBJ1-1, with D hard to call. The CDR3 runs to 14 residues. Germline loops: CDR1 MNHNS, CDR2 SASEGT. Trimming took 5 bases from V and 4 from J, leaving 14 bases between them. CDR3 region: CASSPLISGTEAFF. In DNA, the CDR3 is TGTGCCAGCAGTCCTCTAATATCGGGCACTGAAGCTTTCTTT.

This clonotype was seen ten or more times. The CDR3, as DNA: TGTGCCAGCAGTTATCCCCAGCGGGAGGCCCAAGAGACCCAGTACTTC. It encodes CASSYPQREAQETQYF. The J gene is TRBJ2-5, the V gene TRBV6-5; 9 bases fit TRBD2. Germline V lookup: CDR1 MNHEY, CDR2 SVGAGI. The V segment lost 3 bases and the J segment 1 base; nucleotides outside the gene matches: 6. This CDR3 has 16 residues.